This T cell receptor (beta chain) was sequenced in a study of CD8 T cells in ankylosing spondylitis. Findings and limits, study-wide: There was a TCR beta motif, made of several highly homologous variants, that appeared characteristic of ankylosing spondylitis blood. Within matched ankylosing spondylitis synovial fluid, disease-linked clones were reportedly significantly enriched.

V dropped 3 bases and J dropped 1 base, with 5 bases sitting between them. CDR3 size: 12 residues. Germline CDR1 is SGDLS and CDR2 is YYNGEE. As the method for making TCR beta libraries, quantitative 5'-RACE with molecular barcodes was used. One entry per CDR3 protein, called by TCRdb with MiXCR from the 5' RACE reads. This sample has roughly 160,000 distinct CDR3 sequences, with roughly 10% found just once. This clonotype was recorded at least ten times. Its specificity is not known. The specimen sequenced was blood, either unsorted or a sorted T cell fraction (not recorded which). The receptor was derived from a female donor with ankylosing spondylitis or in good health (not recorded which). The chain has TRBV9 and TRBJ2-7; D remains ambiguous. CDR3 residues: CASSAGSYEQYF. CDR3 sequence (DNA): TGTGCCAGCAGCGCGGGTTCCTACGAGCAGTACTTC.